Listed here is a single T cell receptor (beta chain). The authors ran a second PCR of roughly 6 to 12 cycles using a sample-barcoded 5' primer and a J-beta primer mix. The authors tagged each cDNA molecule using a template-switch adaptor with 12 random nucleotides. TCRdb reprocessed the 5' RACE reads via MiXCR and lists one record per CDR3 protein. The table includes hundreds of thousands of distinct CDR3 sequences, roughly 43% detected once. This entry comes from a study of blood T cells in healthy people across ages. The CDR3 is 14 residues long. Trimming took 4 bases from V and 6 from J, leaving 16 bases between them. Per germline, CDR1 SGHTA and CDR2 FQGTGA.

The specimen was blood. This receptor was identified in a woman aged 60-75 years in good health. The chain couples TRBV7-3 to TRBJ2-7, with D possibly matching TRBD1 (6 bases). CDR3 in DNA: TGTGCCAGCAGCTCTGCAGGGGCTAGCCGCGAGCAGTACTTC. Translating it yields CASSSAGASREQYF.